This T cell receptor (beta chain) was identified in a study of control samples from healthy donors and cancer patients. Profiled with immunoSEQ multiplex PCR; TCRdb holds only in-frame clones, not every one. The profile covers 88,000 or so clones, with around 94% appearing a single time and 4.5% to 6% taken by the ten largest. Germline CDR1 and CDR2: SEHNR and FQNEAQ (reference sequence). The CDR3 extends over 14 amino acids. With 2 bases removed from V and 5 bases from J, the gap between germline ends came to 10 bases. This chain uses TRBV7-9 with TRBJ1-5, with D maybe TRBD1 (6 bases). The sequence was collected from a woman aged 18-29 years in good health. The sample consisted of blood. DNA for the CDR3: TGTGCCAGCAGCTTAACGGGGGGCGATCAGCCCCAGCATTTT. It specifies CASSLTGGDQPQHF.